This T cell receptor beta chain was obtained from a study of T cells after yellow fever vaccination. Template-switching 5'RACE yielded the TCR cDNA; a universal primer site and UMIs were added in the process. TCRdb reprocessed the 5' RACE reads via MiXCR and lists one record per CDR3 protein. The table shows about 500,000 distinct CDR3 sequences, with roughly a sixth occurring only once. The sample holds many counts of this clonotype. Trimming left V 8 bases short and J 3 bases short, with 19 bases between. The CDR3 has 15 residues. V gene TRBV12-3 or TRBV12-4 combines with J gene TRBJ2-5, with a weak D call TRBD1 (6 bases). The sample was PBMCs, taken roughly 5 days after the first yellow fever vaccination. The source is a man younger than 30 who received the YFV17D yellow fever vaccine. This CDR3 is CASQAGTPFKETQYF. CDR3 bases: TGTGCCAGCCAAGCCGGGACACCGTTCAAAGAGACCCAGTACTTC.